The 16 T cell receptor beta chains listed next were all sequenced from one sample in a study of T cell responses to AZD1222 COVID-19 vaccine (TCRdb year 2021). The method behind the library was the immunoSEQ multiplex PCR assay. TCRdb obtained this table from immuneACCESS and retained in-frame rearrangements with V and J assigned. These tables miss some clones; where compared with another copy, unresolved V genes account for less than half of the shortfall, and the remainder is unexplained. This sample holds about 110,000 clones; 85% to 90% were observed only once. Clones ranked in the top ten supply 15% of the sample. Interpreted using the paper, the time point label stands for: about 28 days (+/-7) after the second vaccine dose. Sequenced here: peripheral blood, sampled 28 days after the second AZD1222 dose. The receptors originated from an adult who received the AZD1222 COVID-19 vaccine.

The V and J genes are TRBV27 and TRBJ1-2; 8 nucleotides agree with TRBD1. Germline V gives CDR1 MNHEY, CDR2 SMNVEV (reference sequence). The CDR3 consists of 14 residues. The V segment lost 2 bases and the J segment 8 bases; nucleotides outside the gene matches: 7. The chain's CDR3 is CASSLAGTGAGYTF. The CDR3 DNA reads TGTGCCAGCAGTTTAGCCGGGACAGGCGCAGGCTACACCTTC.

V and J are TRBV7-9 and TRBJ2-7, with D unclear. Germline CDR1 SEHNR, CDR2 FQNEAQ (reference sequence). The CDR3 spans 11 residues. V lost 8 bases and J 1 base, leaving 6 bases between the germline ends. DNA of the CDR3: TGTGCCAGCTCGGCGTCCTACGAGCAGTACTTC. This sequence encodes CASSASYEQYF.

The chain couples TRBV11-3 to TRBJ1-4; no reliable D call. Trimming stripped 2 bases from V and 12 bases from J, with 13 bases between. Germline lookup yields CDR1 SGHNT and CDR2 YENEEA. CDR3 length equals 13 residues. This chain's CDR3 is CASSLMGSSQLFF. The CDR3 nucleotides read TGTGCCAGCAGCTTAATGGGCAGTTCACAACTGTTTTTT.

CDR3 in amino acids: CASSPGTYSGNTIYF. Written as DNA, the CDR3 is TGTGCCAGCAGTCCCGGGACATACTCTGGAAACACCATATATTTT. The gene calls are TRBV27 and TRBJ1-3; possibly TRBD1 for D (6 bases). Per the germline V gene, CDR1 is MNHEY and CDR2 is SMNVEV (reference sequence). Trimming left V 5 bases short and J 0 bases short, with 11 bases between. The CDR3 length is 15 residues.

The V call is TRBV12-2, the J call TRBJ1-3; the D call of TRBD1 is as the table states it, not checked on the DNA. TRBV12-2 is recorded as a pseudogene. The CDR3 is made up of 20 amino acids. The CDR3 sequence: CASRLEWPGGKVCSGNTIYF. DNA for the CDR3: TGTGCAAGTCGCTTAGAGTGGCCAGGGGGCAAGGTGTGCTCTGGAAACACCATATATTTT.

The chain is built from TRBV20-1 and TRBJ1-2; no clear D. Germline CDR1 and CDR2: DFQATT and SNEGSKA (reference sequence). Trimming took 0 bases from V and 10 from J, leaving 9 bases between them. This CDR3 is 11 amino acids long. The CDR3 nucleotides are TGCAGTGCTAGAGATGGCTTCATCTACACCTTC. Its translation: CSARDGFIYTF.

This chain links TRBV5-1 with TRBJ2-1; unclear D gene. With 0 bases removed from V and 0 bases from J, the gap between germline ends came to 7 bases. Germline CDR1 reads SGHRS; CDR2 reads YFSETQ. The CDR3 loop spans 15 amino acids. The CDR3 is CASSLEGGSYNEQFF. Written as DNA, the CDR3 is TGCGCCAGCAGCTTGGAGGGTGGCTCCTACAATGAGCAGTTCTTC. The whole variable domain, filled in from reference TRBV5-1 and TRBJ2-1, reads KAGVTQTPRYLIKTRGQQVTLSCSPISGHRSVSWYQQTPGQGLQFLFEYFSETQRNKGNFPGRFSGRQFSNSRSEMNVSTLELGDSALYLCASSLEGGSYNEQFFGPGTRLTVL.

The chain has TRBV11-2 and TRBJ2-1, with D perhaps TRBD1 (6 bases). The CDR3 contains 16 residues. CDR1 and CDR2 (germline): SGHAT, FQNNGV. Trimming took 2 bases from V and 0 from J, leaving 11 bases between them. Here the CDR3 reads CASSLLRTVSYNEQFF. CDR3 sequence (DNA): TGTGCCAGCAGCTTACTGAGGACAGTCTCCTACAATGAGCAGTTCTTC.

The J gene is TRBJ2-7, the V gene TRBV6-5; D may be TRBD2 (5 bases). The ends were cut back, 0 bases at V and 2 bases at J, with 11 bases in the middle. The CDR3 has 15 residues. Germline CDR1 reads MNHEY; CDR2 reads SVGAGI. Here the CDR3 reads CASSYSRTGTYEQYF. The CDR3 region has the DNA TGTGCCAGCAGTTACTCCCGGACCGGGACCTACGAGCAGTACTTC.

The chain combines TRBV27 with TRBJ2-5, with 8 bases that match TRBD1. The CDR3 sequence is 14 residues long. Per germline, CDR1 MNHEY and CDR2 SMNVEV (reference sequence). After removal of 6 bases from V and 5 bases from J, the junction contained 8 bases not matched to a gene. In DNA, the CDR3 is TGTGCCAGCAGCCTGACAGGGGCCCGGGAGACCCAGTACTTC. It specifies CASSLTGARETQYF.

The V call is TRBV18, the J call TRBJ2-7, with D perhaps matching TRBD1 or TRBD2 (5 bases each). Germline CDR1 KGHSH, CDR2 LQKENI. Trimming left V 2 bases short and J 6 bases short, with 5 bases between. The CDR3 runs 11 residues. In nucleotides, the CDR3 is TGTGCCAGCTCACCAGGGGGCGAGCAGTACTTC. Translated: CASSPGGEQYF.

This clone appeared a single time. The chain couples TRBV21-1 to TRBJ1-1. TRBV21-1 represents a pseudogene. CDR3 size: 15 residues. CDR3 DNA sequence: TGTGCCAGCAGCAACTTATGGCAGGGAGCAACTGAAGCTTTCTTT. As protein: CASSNLWQGATEAFF.

The rearrangement links TRBV4-2 to TRBJ1-5; D not resolved. In germline, CDR1 is LGHNA, CDR2 YNFKEQ. The length of the CDR3 is 11 residues. Trimming took 0 bases from V and 16 from J, leaving 10 bases between them. Here the CDR3 DNA reads TGTGCCAGCAGCCAAGATGGGAGAAACCATTTT. It codes for CASSQDGRNHF.

The chain combines TRBV5-1 with TRBJ2-3; TRBD1 matches at 9 bases. Unmatched junction bases numbered 1, after V lost 0 bases and J lost 2 bases. The CDR3 runs to 15 residues. CDR1 is SGHRS and CDR2 is YFSETQ in the germline V gene. The CDR3 coding sequence is TGCGCCAGCAGCTTGGGGGACAGGGTCACAGATACGCAGTATTTT. Amino acid sequence: CASSLGDRVTDTQYF.

CDR3 in DNA: TGTGCCAGCAGTTACAGGGACAGGGCTGATGAAGCTTTCTTT. Protein sequence: CASSYRDRADEAFF. The chain recombines TRBV6-5 with TRBJ1-1, with 9 bases fitting TRBD1. The V gene end was trimmed by 2 bases and the J gene end by 7 bases; junction bases not matched to a gene: 5. This CDR3 has 14 residues. Germline-derived CDR1 and CDR2 are MNHEY and SVGAGI.

This sequence joins TRBV6-6 and TRBJ1-2; 10 positions agree with TRBD1. Germline trimming cut 0 bases from V and 7 bases from J; bases unmatched to any gene: 5. CDR1 and CDR2 from the germline V gene are MNHNY and SVGAGI (reference sequence). The CDR3 consists of 15 residues. As DNA, the CDR3 is TGTGCCAGCAGTTACTCCGGGACAGGGGTCTCTGGCTACACCTTC. Residues: CASSYSGTGVSGYTF.